These 21 T cell receptor beta chains share one sample of origin, sequenced in a study of blood T cell repertoires in COVID-19. Clones were sequenced by immunoSEQ multiplex PCR, and TCRdb holds only the in-frame ones, with some missing. The top ten clones hold less than 3.5% of a sample with 250,000 or so clones, 80% to 85% of them seen once. Input material: peripheral blood. Source of these receptors: a woman aged 18 to 35 with acute or convalescent COVID-19.

This sequence joins TRBV6-1 and TRBJ2-5, with 12 positions matching TRBD2. J was trimmed by 1 base and V by 2 bases; bases with no gene match: 5. This CDR3 is 17 amino acids long. Germline V gene data show CDR1 as MNHNS and CDR2 as SASEGT. The CDR3 bases are TGTGCCAGCAGTGAATCGCTAGCGGGAGGGGGCCAAGAGACCCAGTACTTC. Its protein product is CASSESLAGGGQETQYF.

The gene calls are TRBV5-1 and TRBJ1-2; 7 bases agree with TRBD1. The J segment lost 2 bases and the V segment lost 4 bases, leaving 2 bases of the junction unmatched. From germline, CDR1 is SGHRS and CDR2 YFSETQ. This CDR3 region has 13 residues. CDR3 loop: CASSQTGNYGYTF. The CDR3 nucleotides read TGCGCCAGCAGCCAGACAGGGAACTATGGCTACACCTTC.

The chain joins TRBV20-1 to TRBJ2-2; TRBD1 might be the D (6 bases). The germline V and J ends were trimmed by 7 bases and 5 bases, with 14 bases remaining between them. The CDR3 covers 13 residues. CDR1 and CDR2 (germline): DFQATT, SNEGSKA (reference sequence). This CDR3 reads CSVSRGTTGELFF. CDR3 coding DNA: TGCAGTGTTAGTAGGGGGACGACCGGGGAGCTGTTTTTT.

The CDR3 bases are TGCGCCAGCAGCCAAGATCTAGGACAGGGGTACGAGCAGTACTTC. Its protein product is CASSQDLGQGYEQYF. The chain joins TRBV4-3 to TRBJ2-7; 9 bases match TRBD1. The V and J ends lost 0 bases and 4 bases, in that order; junction bases with no gene match: 4. The germline V gene has CDR1 LGHNA and CDR2 YSLEER. This CDR3 contains 15 residues.

The chain employs TRBV2 and TRBJ1-5; 8 bases agree with TRBD1. The CDR3 is 15 amino acids. Germline V gene data show CDR1 as SNHLY and CDR2 as FYNNEI. Germline trimming cut 5 bases from V and 1 base from J; bases unmatched to any gene: 4. In nucleotides, the CDR3 is TGTGCCAGCAGTTGGACAGGGCGCAGCAATCAGCCCCAGCATTTT. It codes for CASSWTGRSNQPQHF.

The V call is TRBV30, the J call TRBJ1-1; perhaps TRBD1 as D (5 bases). V lost 5 bases and J 5 bases, leaving 15 bases between the germline ends. Per germline, CDR1 GTSNPN and CDR2 SVGIG (reference sequence). The CDR3 runs 13 residues. CDR3 nucleotide sequence: TGTGCCTGGTCCGACAGTTTTTATACTGAAGCTTTCTTT. The encoded protein is CAWSDSFYTEAFF.

DNA for the CDR3: TGCAGCGTTGCCGGGAGCTATGGCTACACCTTC. Translating it yields CSVAGSYGYTF. The gene calls are TRBV29-1 and TRBJ1-2; D remains ambiguous. V was trimmed by 4 bases and J by 4 bases, leaving 7 bases between them. The CDR3 is 11 residues long. CDR1 is SQVTM, CDR2 ANQGSEA, per germline.

This sequence joins TRBV28 and TRBJ2-7, with TRBD2 identical over 13 bases. From germline, CDR1 is MDHEN and CDR2 SYDVKM. After removal of 2 bases from V and 7 bases from J, the junction contained 11 bases not matched to a gene. The CDR3 has 17 residues. CDR3 protein: CASSLRTSGSGSWEQYF. CDR3 DNA: TGTGCCAGCAGTTTACGGACTAGCGGGAGCGGATCTTGGGAGCAGTACTTC.

The V call is TRBV3-1 (or the pseudogene TRBV3-2), the J call TRBJ2-7; TRBD1 aligns across 10 bases. The V segment lost 5 bases and the J segment 8 bases; nucleotides outside the gene matches: 9. CDR3 size: 14 residues. In germline, CDR1 is LGHDT, CDR2 YNNKEL (reference sequence). The CDR3 is CASSVKGQGGKQYF. CDR3 coding DNA: TGTGCCAGCAGCGTTAAAGGACAGGGGGGGAAGCAGTACTTC.

V is TRBV28 and J is TRBJ1-4, with D maybe TRBD1 (6 bases). Trimming cost V 6 bases and J 5 bases, with 16 bases left between them. This CDR3 comprises 15 residues. From germline, CDR1 is MDHEN and CDR2 SYDVKM. In DNA form, the CDR3 reads TGTGCCAGCAGACCACAGGGTTCTTTAAATGAAAAACTGTTTTTT. This codes for CASRPQGSLNEKLFF.

This chain uses TRBV27 with TRBJ2-1; the D gene is possibly TRBD1 (5 bases). The CDR3 is 15 amino acids. CDR1 is MNHEY, CDR2 SMNVEV, per germline (reference sequence). Trimming removed 2 bases at V and 0 bases at J, with 8 bases between. The CDR3 region is CASSLGANSYNEQFF. DNA of the CDR3: TGTGCCAGCAGTTTAGGGGCGAACTCCTACAATGAGCAGTTCTTC.

This clone showed up just a few times. The chain joins TRBV7-9 to TRBJ1-4, with 8 bases lining up with TRBD1. The CDR3 has 15 amino acids. Germline trimming cut 6 bases from V and 5 bases from J; bases unmatched to any gene: 8. From germline, CDR1 is SEHNR and CDR2 FQNEAQ (reference sequence). The CDR3 reads CASSWSGGRNEKLFF. DNA of the CDR3: TGTGCCAGCAGTTGGTCAGGGGGCAGGAATGAAAAACTGTTTTTT.

The chain combines TRBV10-3 with TRBJ2-1, with a tentative D call TRBD1 (6 bases). The CDR3 is 14 residues long. Germline V gene lookup returns CDR1 ENHRY and CDR2 SYGVKD. Trimming cost V 7 bases and J 3 bases, with 13 bases left between them. CDR3 loop: CAITSGAVYNEQFF. DNA of the CDR3: TGTGCCATCACTTCAGGGGCCGTCTACAATGAGCAGTTCTTC.

V is TRBV5-1 and J is TRBJ2-7, with 8 bases lining up with TRBD2. Germline CDR1 is SGHRS and CDR2 is YFSETQ. This CDR3 has 14 residues. V was pared by 3 bases and J by 3 bases, with 5 bases of the junction left unmatched. The CDR3 DNA reads TGCGCCAGCAGCTACCTAACTAGCGGCTACGAGCAGTACTTC. Its protein is CASSYLTSGYEQYF.

The chain recombines TRBV7-2 with TRBJ1-2, with TRBD1 as a possible D gene (5 bases). The germline V gene has CDR1 SGHTA and CDR2 FQGNSA. V was trimmed by 6 bases and J by 6 bases, leaving 14 bases between them. This CDR3 has 13 amino acids. The DNA of the CDR3 is TGTGCCAGCAGGGTTACAGGAGGGGATGGCTACACCTTC. Its protein product is CASRVTGGDGYTF. Variable domain in full (rest from reference TRBV7-2 and TRBJ1-2): GAGVSQSPSNKVTEKGKDVELRCDPISGHTALYWYRQSLGQGLEFLIYFQGNSAPDKSGLPSDRFSAERTGGSVSTLTIQRTQQEDSAVYLCASRVTGGDGYTFGSGTRLTVV.

This clone was found a few times. The V and J genes are TRBV10-2 and TRBJ2-7, with D possibly TRBD2 on 6 matching bases. Trimming pared 7 bases from V and 6 bases from J, leaving 16 bases between. Germline-derived CDR1 and CDR2 are WSHSY and SAAADI. CDR3 length: 13 residues. CDR3 DNA sequence: TGCGCCAGCAATCAGGGCACTAGCATCGAGCAGTACTTC. It yields the protein CASNQGTSIEQYF.

This clone was picked up a small number of times. V usage is TRBV6-2 or TRBV6-3 and J usage is TRBJ2-7; D not resolved. Germline CDR1 reads MNHEY; CDR2 reads SVGEGT. The CDR3 is made up of 14 amino acids. V lost 2 bases and J 0 bases, leaving 8 bases between the germline ends. CDR3 sequence reads: CASSYAQTSYEQYF. CDR3 DNA: TGTGCCAGCAGTTACGCACAGACCTCCTACGAGCAGTACTTC.

The V gene is TRBV3-1 (or the pseudogene TRBV3-2), the J gene TRBJ2-4; possible D gene TRBD1, 6 bases. The V gene's germline CDR1 is LGHDT and CDR2 YNNKEL (reference sequence). The CDR3 runs 18 residues. Deletions cut 2 bases from V and 0 bases from J, with 17 bases between. DNA of the CDR3: TGTGCCAGCAGCCAACCTAAGACAGGCCTCCTAGCCAAAAACATTCAGTACTTC. It is translated as CASSQPKTGLLAKNIQYF.

The chain carries TRBV12-3 or TRBV12-4 and TRBJ2-7; TRBD1 aligns across 7 bases. J gave up 0 bases and V 6 bases, and 2 bases lay outside the gene matches. The CDR3 runs 13 residues. CDR3 nucleotides: TGTGCCAGCAGGACAGGGAGCTCCTACGAGCAGTACTTC. Amino acids: CASRTGSSYEQYF.

The CDR3 coding sequence is TGTGCCAGCGCCAGCTCCTACGAGCAGTACTTC. This codes for CASASSYEQYF. The chain uses TRBV7-2 and TRBJ2-7; no firm D call. V gave up 8 bases and J gave up 0 bases, with 5 bases separating them. The CDR3 covers 11 residues. Germline loops: CDR1 SGHTA, CDR2 FQGNSA.

The V call is TRBV28, the J call TRBJ1-1, with 8 bases matching TRBD1. The germline V gene has CDR1 MDHEN and CDR2 SYDVKM. The CDR3 runs to 15 residues. With 6 bases clipped from V and 5 bases from J, the junction kept 11 bases outside the gene matches. The CDR3 bases are TGTGCCAGCAGCCCTGGAGGACAGGGCAGGACTGAAGCTTTCTTT. It codes for CASSPGGQGRTEAFF.